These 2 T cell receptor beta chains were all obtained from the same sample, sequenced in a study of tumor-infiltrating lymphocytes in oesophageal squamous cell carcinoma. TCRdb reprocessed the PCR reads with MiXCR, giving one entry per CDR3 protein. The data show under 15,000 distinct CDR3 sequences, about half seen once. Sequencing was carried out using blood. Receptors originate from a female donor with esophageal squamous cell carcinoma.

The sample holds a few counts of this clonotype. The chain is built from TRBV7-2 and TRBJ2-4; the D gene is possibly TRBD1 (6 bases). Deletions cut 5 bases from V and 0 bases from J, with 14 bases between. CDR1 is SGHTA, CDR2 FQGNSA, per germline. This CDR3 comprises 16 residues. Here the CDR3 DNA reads TGTGCCAGCAGCCTTAACAGGGCGGTAGCCAAAAACATTCAGTACTTC. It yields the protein CASSLNRAVAKNIQYF.

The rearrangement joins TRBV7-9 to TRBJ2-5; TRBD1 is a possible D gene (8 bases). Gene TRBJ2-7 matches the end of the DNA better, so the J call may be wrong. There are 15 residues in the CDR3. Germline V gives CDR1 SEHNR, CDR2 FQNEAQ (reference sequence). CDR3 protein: CASSIQGGVSYEQYF. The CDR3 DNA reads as TGTGCCAGCAGCATACAGGGGGGGGTCTCCTACGAGCAGTACTTC.